The sequence of this T cell receptor (beta chain) was determined in a study of blood T cell repertoires in COVID-19. This CDR3 region has 13 residues. The ends were cut back, 0 bases at V and 1 base at J, with 5 bases in the middle. CDR1 is SGHRS and CDR2 is YFSETQ in the germline V gene. Measured with immunoSEQ multiplex PCR; TCRdb has only the in-frame clones, and not every one. Altogether about 150,000 clones are present, 75% to 90% being singletons, with the ten largest covering around 2.2%. The sequenced material came from peripheral blood. This receptor was obtained from a man between 65 and 79 years old with acute or convalescent COVID-19. V is TRBV5-1 and J is TRBJ2-7; D is uncertain. CDR3 DNA sequence: TGCGCCAGCAGCTTGGCTCCGTCCTACGAGCAGTACTTC. Translating gives CASSLAPSYEQYF.